This T cell receptor beta chain was captured by sequencing in a study of blood T cell repertoires in COVID-19. On the study more broadly: Whether acute or convalescent, the COVID-19 samples came from the United States, Italy and Spain.

CDR1 and CDR2 (germline): KGHSH, LQKENI. Trimming took 4 bases from V and 2 from J, leaving 14 bases between them. CDR3 length: 15 amino acids. Adults between about 18 and 95 years of age took part from approximately 24 US areas. A PCR-confirmed or clinician-diagnosed COVID-19 case had contacted exposed participants within 2 weeks of entry. Original processing methods: It was from reference gene primer amplification that nucleated cell counts were estimated. Produced via immunoSEQ multiplex PCR; TCRdb's table is partial and in-frame only. That table is the source of V, J and clone size, and D and trimming were worked out from the DNA. The sample includes 130,000 to 150,000 clones, around 83% seen only once; the top ten take about 5.8%.

This clonotype originated in a woman in her 50s who had been exposed to COVID-19. Material: PBMCs or T cells enriched from blood (not recorded which). The J gene is TRBJ1-2, the V gene TRBV18; the D gene is possibly TRBD1 (6 bases). The CDR3 is CASSLSDSSNYGYTF. As DNA, the CDR3 is TGTGCCAGCTCACTGTCGGACAGCTCCAACTATGGCTACACCTTC.